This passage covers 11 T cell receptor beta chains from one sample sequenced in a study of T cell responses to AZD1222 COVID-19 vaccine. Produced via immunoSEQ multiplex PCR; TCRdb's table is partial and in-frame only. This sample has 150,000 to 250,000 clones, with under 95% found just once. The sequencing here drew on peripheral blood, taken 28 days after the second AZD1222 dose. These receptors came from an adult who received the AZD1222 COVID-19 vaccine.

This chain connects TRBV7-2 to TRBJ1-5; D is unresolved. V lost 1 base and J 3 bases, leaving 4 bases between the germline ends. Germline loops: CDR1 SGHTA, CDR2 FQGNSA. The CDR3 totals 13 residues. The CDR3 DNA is TGTGCCAGCAGCTTAGGGTACAATCAGCCCCAGCATTTT. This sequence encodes CASSLGYNQPQHF. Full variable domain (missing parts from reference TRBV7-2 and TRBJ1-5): GAGVSQSPSNKVTEKGKDVELRCDPISGHTALYWYRQSLGQGLEFLIYFQGNSAPDKSGLPSDRFSAERTGGSVSTLTIQRTQQEDSAVYLCASSLGYNQPQHFGDGTRLSIL.

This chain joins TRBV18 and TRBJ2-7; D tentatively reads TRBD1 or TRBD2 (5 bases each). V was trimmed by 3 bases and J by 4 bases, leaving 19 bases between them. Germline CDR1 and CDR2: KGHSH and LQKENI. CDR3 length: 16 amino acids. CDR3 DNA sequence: TGTGCCAGCTCACCTCAAGCGGAAGGGGCTCGGTACGAGCAGTACTTC. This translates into CASSPQAEGARYEQYF.

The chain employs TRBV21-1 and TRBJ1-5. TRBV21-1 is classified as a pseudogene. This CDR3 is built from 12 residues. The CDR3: CASRGVTQPQHF. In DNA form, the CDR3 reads TGTGCCAGCAGGGGGGTTACTCAGCCCCAGCATTTT.

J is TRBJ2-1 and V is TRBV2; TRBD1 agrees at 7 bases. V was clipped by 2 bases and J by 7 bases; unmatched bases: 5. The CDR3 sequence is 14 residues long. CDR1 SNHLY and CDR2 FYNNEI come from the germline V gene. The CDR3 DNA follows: TGTGCCAGCAGTGAACAGGGACAGATAAATGAGCAGTTCTTC. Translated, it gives CASSEQGQINEQFF.

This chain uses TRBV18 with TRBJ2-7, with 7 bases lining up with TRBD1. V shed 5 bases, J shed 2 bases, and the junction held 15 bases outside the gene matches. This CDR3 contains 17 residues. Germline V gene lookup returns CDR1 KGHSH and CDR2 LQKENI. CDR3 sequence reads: CASSSLTGKRLAYEQYF. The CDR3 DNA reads TGTGCCAGCTCATCGCTGACAGGGAAGAGGTTGGCCTACGAGCAGTACTTC.

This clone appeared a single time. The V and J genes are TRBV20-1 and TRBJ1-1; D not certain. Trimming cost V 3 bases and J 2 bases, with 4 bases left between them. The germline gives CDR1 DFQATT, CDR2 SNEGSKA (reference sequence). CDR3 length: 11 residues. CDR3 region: CSARHNTEAFF. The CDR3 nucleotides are TGCAGTGCTAGGCACAACACTGAAGCTTTCTTT.

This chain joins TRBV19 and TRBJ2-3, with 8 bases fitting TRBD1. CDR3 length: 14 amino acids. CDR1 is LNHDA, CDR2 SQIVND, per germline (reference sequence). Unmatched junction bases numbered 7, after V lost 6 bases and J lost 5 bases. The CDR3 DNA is TGTGCCAGTAGCCGCTCAGACAGGGGAGATACGCAGTATTTT. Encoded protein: CASSRSDRGDTQYF.

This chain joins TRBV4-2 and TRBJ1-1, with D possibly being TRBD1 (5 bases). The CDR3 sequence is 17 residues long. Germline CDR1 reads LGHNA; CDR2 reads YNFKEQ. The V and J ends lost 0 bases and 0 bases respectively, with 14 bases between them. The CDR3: CASSQDGGWGMNTEAFF. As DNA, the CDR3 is TGTGCCAGCAGCCAAGATGGGGGGTGGGGAATGAACACTGAAGCTTTCTTT.

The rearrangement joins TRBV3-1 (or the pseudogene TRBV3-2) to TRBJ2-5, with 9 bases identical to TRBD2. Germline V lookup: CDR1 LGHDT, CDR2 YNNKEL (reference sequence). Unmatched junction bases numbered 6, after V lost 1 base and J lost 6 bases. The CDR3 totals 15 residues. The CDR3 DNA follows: TGTGCCAGCAGCCAAGCTCCTAGCGGGGAGAAGACCCAGTACTTC. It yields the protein CASSQAPSGEKTQYF.

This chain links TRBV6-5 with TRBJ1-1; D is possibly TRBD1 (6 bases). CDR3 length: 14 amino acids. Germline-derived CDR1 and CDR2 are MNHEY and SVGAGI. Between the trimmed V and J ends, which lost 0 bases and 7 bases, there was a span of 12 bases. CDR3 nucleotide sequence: TGTGCCAGCAGTTACTCCCCAGGGGCCAGTGAAGCTTTCTTT. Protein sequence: CASSYSPGASEAFF.

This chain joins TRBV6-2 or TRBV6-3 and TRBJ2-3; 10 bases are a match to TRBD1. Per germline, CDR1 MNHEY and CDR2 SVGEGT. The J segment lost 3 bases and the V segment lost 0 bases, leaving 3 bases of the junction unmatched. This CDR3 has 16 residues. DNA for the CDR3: TGTGCCAGCAGTTACTCCGGGACAGGGGATACAGATACGCAGTATTTT. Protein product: CASSYSGTGDTDTQYF.